The text below deals with one T cell receptor beta chain. The source of the sample is a study of T cells in localized non-small cell lung cancer. The CDR3 covers 16 residues. The trim removed 5 bases at V and 3 bases at J, leaving 11 bases unmatched. Germline V gene sequence: CDR1 SGHTA, CDR2 FQGNSA. Libraries were prepared by immunoSEQ multiplex PCR; TCRdb keeps only in-frame clonotypes and omits some of them. The sample has about 70,000 clones; around 85% are singletons. The sequence was collected from a female donor older than 55 with stage I lung adenocarcinoma. The chain combines TRBV7-2 with TRBJ2-3; TRBD2 matches at 7 bases. Sequences were derived from peripheral blood, sampled before any cancer treatment. DNA for the CDR3: TGTGCCAGCAGCCCCCGCGCTAGCGGCATTACAGATACGCAGTATTTT. It yields the protein CASSPRASGITDTQYF.